Presented here are 2 T cell receptor beta chains from one specimen sequenced in a study of T cells in Graves' hyperthyroidism and ophthalmopathy. From RNA transcripts, TCR beta CDR3 regions were amplified. The primer set for the first-round RT-PCR of the TCR CDR3 was HTBI. Each CDR3 protein is one row after TCRdb ran MiXCR on the multiplex PCR reads. The table includes approximately 510,000 distinct CDR3 sequences, about 45% detected once. Sequencing was done on a sample of peripheral blood or thyroid tissue (not recorded which). Every receptor here comes from an adult woman with Graves' disease, either hyperthyroidism or ophthalmopathy (not recorded which).

The gene calls are TRBV2 and TRBJ1-4; 8 bases fit TRBD1. This CDR3 comprises 17 residues. Per the germline V gene, CDR1 is SNHLY and CDR2 is FYNNEI. The J segment lost 2 bases and the V segment lost 8 bases, leaving 13 bases of the junction unmatched. CDR3 sequence: CASCPGGTGFTNEKLFF. The CDR3 coding sequence is TGTGCCAGCTGCCCCGGCGGGACAGGATTTACTAATGAAAAACTGTTTTTT.

This clonotype has more than one count but fewer than ten. The junction departs from germline at one end; a sequencing error may be responsible. CDR3 residues: CASSLTPGTGNSYEQYF. The CDR3 bases are TGTGCCAGCAGTTTAACTCCCGGGACAGGGAACTCCTACGAGCAGTACTTC. V usage is TRBV10-3 and J usage is TRBJ2-7; 9 positions agree with TRBD1. This CDR3 has 17 residues. Germline CDR1 is ENHRY and CDR2 is SYGVKD.